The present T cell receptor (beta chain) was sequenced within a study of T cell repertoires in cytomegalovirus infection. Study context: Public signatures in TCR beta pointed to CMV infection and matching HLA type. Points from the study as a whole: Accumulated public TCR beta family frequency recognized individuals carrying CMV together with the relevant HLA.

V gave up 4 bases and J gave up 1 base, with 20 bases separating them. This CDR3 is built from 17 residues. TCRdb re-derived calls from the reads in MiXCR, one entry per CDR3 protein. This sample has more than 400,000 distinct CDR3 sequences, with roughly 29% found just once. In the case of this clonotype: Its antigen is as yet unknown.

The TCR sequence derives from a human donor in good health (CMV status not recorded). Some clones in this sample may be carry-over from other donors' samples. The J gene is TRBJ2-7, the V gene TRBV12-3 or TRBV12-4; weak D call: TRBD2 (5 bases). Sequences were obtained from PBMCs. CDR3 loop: CASSSPNRGLTSYEQYF. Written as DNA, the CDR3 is TGTGCCAGCAGTTCCCCCAATAGAGGGCTTACGTCCTACGAGCAGTACTTC.